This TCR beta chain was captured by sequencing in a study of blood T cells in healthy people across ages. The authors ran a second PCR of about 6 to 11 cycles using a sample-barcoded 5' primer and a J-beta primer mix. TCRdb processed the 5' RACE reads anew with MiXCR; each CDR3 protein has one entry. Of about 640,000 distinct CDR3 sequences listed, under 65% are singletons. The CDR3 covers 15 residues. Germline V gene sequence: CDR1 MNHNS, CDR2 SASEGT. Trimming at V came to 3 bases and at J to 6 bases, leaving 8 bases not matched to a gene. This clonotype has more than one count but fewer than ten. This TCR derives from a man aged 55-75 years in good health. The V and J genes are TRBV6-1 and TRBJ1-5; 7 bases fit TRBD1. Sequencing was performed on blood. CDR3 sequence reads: CASSEAGGGGQPQHF. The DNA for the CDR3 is TGTGCCAGCAGTGAGGCAGGAGGGGGCGGTCAGCCCCAGCATTTT.